Following are 30 T cell receptor beta chains from one sample sequenced in a study of cytomegalovirus exposure and HLA in healthy donors. The primer mix had 60 Vbeta and 13 Jbeta primers. Only in-frame clones appear in the TCRdb table, and some are missing; sequencing was by immunoSEQ multiplex PCR. Among about 150,000 clones, about 73% were seen once, and the ten largest hold roughly 13%. The sample was PBMCs. The receptors shown here come from a woman aged 50 to 65 in good health and CMV-seropositive.

This chain joins TRBV4-1 and TRBJ2-5; no clear D. The germline CDR1 and CDR2 sequences are MGHRA and YSYEKL. This CDR3 is built from 14 residues. V lost 0 bases and J lost 3, with 8 bases in between. CDR3 loop: CASSQERAKETQYF. CDR3 nucleotides: TGCGCCAGCAGCCAAGAGCGTGCGAAAGAGACCCAGTACTTC.

This chain connects TRBV19 to TRBJ2-7, with no clear D. The V gene's germline CDR1 is LNHDA and CDR2 SQIVND (reference sequence). V was clipped by 3 bases and J by 4 bases, with 10 bases between them. This CDR3 spans 13 amino acids. CDR3 in DNA: TGTGCCAGTAGTATTGATCTGAGGTACGAGCAGTACTTC. Translating gives CASSIDLRYEQYF.

The chain is built from TRBV5-7 and TRBJ1-6; TRBD1 is a possible D gene (6 bases). TRBV5-7 is filed as an ORF, its function uncertain. The CDR3 contains 15 residues. V gave up 3 bases and J gave up 6 bases, with 13 bases separating them. CDR3 region: CASSWHRVGNSPLHF. The CDR3 coding sequence is TGTGCCAGCAGCTGGCACAGGGTAGGTAATTCACCCCTCCACTTT.

The V call is TRBV10-3, the J call TRBJ2-3; 7 bases fit TRBD2. The CDR3 is made up of 15 amino acids. The V and J ends lost 7 bases and 0 bases, in that order; junction bases with no gene match: 7. In germline, CDR1 is ENHRY, CDR2 SYGVKD. The CDR3 protein is CAIKGSGASTDTQYF. The CDR3 DNA sequence: TGTGCCATCAAGGGGAGCGGGGCCAGCACAGATACGCAGTATTTT.

V gene TRBV27 combines with J gene TRBJ2-5; a weak D match, TRBD1 (5 bases). CDR3 length: 14 residues. The V end was cut by 4 bases, the J end by 0 bases, with 9 bases between. Germline V lookup: CDR1 MNHEY, CDR2 SMNVEV (reference sequence). The CDR3 DNA reads as TGTGCCAGCAGTTCGCCAGGGTACCAAGAGACCCAGTACTTC. As protein: CASSSPGYQETQYF.

The V and J genes are TRBV10-3 and TRBJ1-3; 7 positions agree with TRBD1. J gave up 0 bases and V 10 bases, and 6 bases lay outside the gene matches. The CDR3 sequence is 14 residues long. From germline, CDR1 is ENHRY and CDR2 SYGVKD. The CDR3 loop reads CATKDRASGNTIYF. In DNA, the CDR3 is TGTGCCACCAAAGACAGGGCCTCTGGAAACACCATATATTTT.

The genes are TRBV6-5 and TRBJ1-6; 9 bases fit TRBD1. The V gene end was trimmed by 2 bases and the J gene end by 10 bases; junction bases not matched to a gene: 9. Looked up from germline, CDR1 is MNHEY and CDR2 is SVGAGI. The length of the CDR3 is 16 residues. This CDR3 is CASSYLGTGSNSPLHF. CDR3 nucleotides: TGTGCCAGCAGTTACCTTGGGACAGGGAGCAACTCACCCCTCCACTTT.

V gene TRBV10-3 combines with J gene TRBJ2-3, with 12 bases aligning to TRBD1. The V and J ends lost 5 bases and 4 bases, in that order; junction bases with no gene match: 7. Germline V gene data show CDR1 as ENHRY and CDR2 as SYGVKD. The CDR3 runs 16 residues. The CDR3 reads CAISPGQGARADTQYF. In nucleotides, the CDR3 is TGTGCCATCAGTCCGGGACAGGGGGCGCGGGCAGATACGCAGTATTTT.

The chain has TRBV4-1 and TRBJ2-1; possible D gene TRBD2, 6 bases. Germline loops: CDR1 MGHRA, CDR2 YSYEKL. The CDR3 spans 17 residues. V lost 0 bases to trimming and J lost 7 bases, with 19 bases between them. In DNA, the CDR3 is TGCGCCAGCAGCCAAGAATTTGGCGGGGTCCTAGGGAATGAGCAGTTCTTC. Translation: CASSQEFGGVLGNEQFF.

The chain is built from TRBV5-4 and TRBJ1-2; D unresolved. The CDR3 loop spans 13 amino acids. The germline CDR1 and CDR2 sequences are SGHNT and YYREEE (reference sequence). V lost 4 bases and J lost 5, with 12 bases in between. CDR3 sequence: CASSGRVRYGYTF. CDR3 nucleotide sequence: TGTGCCAGCAGCGGGAGGGTACGGTATGGCTACACCTTC.

Regarding this clone: Distinct nucleotide sequences in the sample also encode this CDR3. The genes are TRBV29-1 and TRBJ2-1; D might be TRBD2 (7 bases). This CDR3 spans 13 amino acids. Trimming left V 2 bases short and J 8 bases short, with 13 bases between. CDR1 is SQVTM, CDR2 ANQGSEA, per germline. In DNA form, the CDR3 reads TGCAGCGTTGAACCGCCGGGGGGCGATGAGCAGTTCTTC. Its translation is CSVEPPGGDEQFF.

A word on this clone: At one end the junction does not follow the germline gene, possibly because of a read error. The chain uses TRBV7-8 and TRBJ2-1, with TRBD2 identical over 11 bases. Germline CDR1 SGHVS, CDR2 FQNEAQ. The CDR3 totals 16 residues. The CDR3 DNA reads TGTGCCAGCAGCTTTTTAGCGGGGGGGCCTTGGAATGGGCAGTTCTTC. This sequence encodes CASSFLAGGPWNGQFF.

Here the CDR3 DNA reads TGCGCCAGCAGCCCGGGACAGGGCTGGAATGAAAAACTGTTTTTT. Translated: CASSPGQGWNEKLFF. The chain combines TRBV5-1 with TRBJ1-4; 9 nucleotides match TRBD1. Germline values: CDR1 SGHRS, CDR2 YFSETQ. V shed 4 bases, J shed 5 bases, and the junction held 6 bases outside the gene matches. The CDR3 totals 15 residues.

This clone is a singleton in its sample. Written as DNA, the CDR3 is TGTGCCAGCAGCTTCCTCATACGGGGGTACACAGATACGCAGTATTTT. Its translation: CASSFLIRGYTDTQYF. The rearrangement links TRBV11-1 to TRBJ2-3, with D maybe TRBD2 (6 bases). V was pared by 3 bases and J by 2 bases, with 15 bases between. This CDR3 comprises 16 residues. Germline V gene sequence: CDR1 SGHAT, CDR2 FQDESV (reference sequence). Using reference TRBV11-1 and TRBJ2-3 for the parts outside the CDR3, the full variable domain is EAEVAQSPRYKITEKSQAVAFWCDPISGHATLYWYRQILGQGPELLVQFQDESVVDDSQLPKDRFSAERLKGVDSTLKIQPAELGDSAMYLCASSFLIRGYTDTQYFGPGTRLTVL.

V and J are TRBV4-1 and TRBJ2-1; a weak D match, TRBD2 (6 bases). The germline CDR1 and CDR2 sequences are MGHRA and YSYEKL. The CDR3 length is 20 residues. V lost 0 bases and J 0 bases, leaving 21 bases between the germline ends. CDR3 sequence: CASSQDGTQLRPRSYNEQFF. The CDR3 bases are TGCGCCAGCAGCCAAGATGGGACTCAATTACGACCTCGCTCCTACAATGAGCAGTTCTTC.

This CDR3 reads CAISELGTGTPPFVYEQYF. DNA of the CDR3: TGTGCCATCAGTGAGTTGGGGACAGGGACCCCTCCATTTGTCTACGAGCAGTACTTC. The chain uses TRBV10-3 and TRBJ2-7, with TRBD1 matching 9 bases. CDR1 and CDR2 from the germline V gene are ENHRY and SYGVKD. The CDR3 is 19 residues long. The V gene end was trimmed by 1 base and the J gene end by 3 bases; junction bases not matched to a gene: 16.

The chain employs TRBV29-1 and TRBJ2-7, with unresolved D. The CDR3 has 13 residues. Germline V gene data show CDR1 as SQVTM and CDR2 as ANQGSEA. The germline V and J ends were trimmed by 4 bases and 0 bases, with 10 bases remaining between them. CDR3 DNA sequence: TGCAGCGTTGGCACAGAGAGCTCCTACGAGCAGTACTTC. Translating it yields CSVGTESSYEQYF.

This chain joins TRBV30 and TRBJ1-1; D unclear. Trimming took off 4 bases at V and 1 base at J, with 10 bases between the two ends. Germline assignment: CDR1 GTSNPN and CDR2 SVGIG (reference sequence). The CDR3 covers 13 residues. CDR3 loop: CAWTSGGNTEAFF. The CDR3 bases are TGTGCCTGGACTTCGGGAGGGAACACTGAAGCTTTCTTT. The variable domain in full, with the rest retrieved from reference TRBV30 and TRBJ1-1, is SQTIHQWPATLVQPVGSPLSLECTVEGTSNPNLYWYRQAAGRGLQLLFYSVGIGQISSEVPQNLSASRPQDRQFILSSKKLLLSDSGFYLCAWTSGGNTEAFFGQGTRLTVV.

Remarks on this clone: The same CDR3 arises from other DNA sequences in this sample as well. The chain joins TRBV27 to TRBJ1-5, with D possibly TRBD1 on 5 matching bases. There are 18 residues in the CDR3. The V and J ends lost 9 bases and 6 bases respectively, with 30 bases between them. Germline CDR1 MNHEY, CDR2 SMNVEV (reference sequence). CDR3 in amino acids: CASSLYPPWGDGGQPQHF. The CDR3 DNA sequence: TGTGCCAGTAGCTTATACCCCCCCTGGGGGGATGGGGGTCAGCCCCAGCATTTT.

Only a few counts were recorded for this clone. V gene TRBV5-1 combines with J gene TRBJ2-7, with 8 bases identical to TRBD1. This CDR3 comprises 14 residues. CDR1 is SGHRS and CDR2 is YFSETQ in the germline V gene. The V segment lost 3 bases and the J segment 5 bases; nucleotides outside the gene matches: 7. CDR3 sequence: CASSSGQGEHEQYF. The CDR3 nucleotides read TGCGCCAGCAGCTCAGGACAGGGCGAACACGAGCAGTACTTC.

The rearrangement joins TRBV7-9 to TRBJ2-7; 8 bases agree with TRBD1. With 4 bases clipped from V and 2 bases from J, the junction kept 7 bases outside the gene matches. CDR1 and CDR2 (germline): SEHNR, FQNEAQ (reference sequence). The CDR3 runs 15 residues. The CDR3 DNA follows: TGTGCCAGCAGCTCCCCCAGGGGGCCACCCTACGAGCAGTACTTC. Encoded protein: CASSSPRGPPYEQYF.

This chain connects TRBV5-1 to TRBJ1-2; no clear D. Trimming removed 1 base at V and 3 bases at J, with 19 bases between. Looked up from germline, CDR1 is SGHRS and CDR2 is YFSETQ. The CDR3 runs to 17 residues. The CDR3 loop is CASSLFLGSAAYYGYTF. The CDR3 nucleotides read TGCGCCAGCAGCTTGTTCCTTGGATCCGCAGCGTACTATGGCTACACCTTC.

The rearrangement links TRBV6-5 to TRBJ2-5; TRBD2 matches at 7 bases. The CDR3 has 14 amino acids. CDR1 is MNHEY, CDR2 SVGAGI, per germline. Losses at the gene ends were 7 bases for V and 5 bases for J; bases not matched to a gene: 10. Here the CDR3 DNA reads TGTGCCAGCACCCTATGGGGGGGATGGGAGACCCAGTACTTC. Residues: CASTLWGGWETQYF.

The genes are TRBV30 and TRBJ2-1, with 9 positions matching TRBD1. CDR1 is GTSNPN and CDR2 is SVGIG in the germline V gene (reference sequence). The CDR3 length is 15 residues. After removal of 1 base from V and 9 bases from J, the junction contained 10 bases not matched to a gene. The CDR3 is CAWSARDRVIGEQFF. In DNA, the CDR3 is TGTGCCTGGAGTGCCCGGGACAGGGTAATTGGTGAGCAGTTCTTC.

The chain carries TRBV15 and TRBJ2-1, with 9 bases lining up with TRBD2. This CDR3 region has 19 residues. CDR1 LNHNV and CDR2 YYDKDF come from the germline V gene (reference sequence). The J segment lost 0 bases and the V segment lost 5 bases, leaving 14 bases of the junction unmatched. The DNA for the CDR3 is TGTGCCACCAGCCGCAGTGCGAGGGCGGGGGGGAGCTCCTACAATGAGCAGTTCTTC. This gives the protein CATSRSARAGGSSYNEQFF.

The V gene is TRBV7-3, the J gene TRBJ2-3, with 10 bases matching TRBD2. In germline, CDR1 is SGHTA, CDR2 FQGTGA. V was clipped by 6 bases and J by 9 bases; unmatched bases: 9. This CDR3 has 14 amino acids. The CDR3 reads CASSRAGGRGTQYF. For the CDR3, the DNA is TGTGCCAGCAGTCGAGCGGGGGGGCGAGGGACGCAGTATTTT. The complete variable domain, with remaining parts taken from reference TRBV7-3 and TRBJ2-3, reads GAGVSQTPSNKVTEKGKYVELRCDPISGHTALYWYRQSLGQGPEFLIYFQGTGAADDSGLPNDRFFAVRPEGSVSTLKIQRTERGDSAVYLCASSRAGGRGTQYFGPGTRLTVL.

The chain carries TRBV2 and TRBJ2-1, with 12 nucleotides matching TRBD2. The V segment lost 3 bases and the J segment 6 bases; nucleotides outside the gene matches: 9. This CDR3 has 17 residues. CDR1 is SNHLY and CDR2 is FYNNEI in the germline V gene. The CDR3 nucleotides read TGTGCCAGCAGTGATGTATCTAGCGGGGGGGCAGGCAATGAGCAGTTCTTC. This sequence encodes CASSDVSSGGAGNEQFF.

J is TRBJ1-1 and V is TRBV12-5, with D hard to call. V was cut by 6 bases and J by 1 base, with 9 bases left in between. CDR1 LGHNT and CDR2 FRNRAP come from the germline V gene. The CDR3 is made up of 13 amino acids. In DNA form, the CDR3 reads TGTGCTAGTGGCTATTCAACGAACACTGAAGCTTTCTTT. Its protein is CASGYSTNTEAFF. Complete variable domain (other parts from reference TRBV12-5 and TRBJ1-1): DARVTQTPRHKVTEMGQEVTMRCQPILGHNTVFWYRQTMMQGLELLAYFRNRAPLDDSGMPKDRFSAEMPDATLATLKIQPSEPRDSAVYFCASGYSTNTEAFFGQGTRLTVV.

The chain recombines TRBV5-1 with TRBJ1-1, with 7 nucleotides matching TRBD1. The germline gives CDR1 SGHRS, CDR2 YFSETQ. V dropped 5 bases and J dropped 3; count of bases not matched to a gene: 7. The CDR3 loop spans 14 amino acids. CDR3 in amino acids: CASSQGGAHTEAFF. CDR3 bases: TGCGCCAGCAGTCAAGGGGGCGCGCACACTGAAGCTTTCTTT.

The chain links TRBV25-1 to TRBJ1-5; TRBD1 matches at 8 bases. The CDR3 covers 15 residues. Germline V gene data show CDR1 as MGHDK and CDR2 as SYGVNS. With V trimmed by 6 bases and J by 4 bases, 8 bases remained unmatched. DNA for the CDR3: TGTGCCAGCAGCCCCTCGAGACAGGGGAATCAGCCCCAGCATTTT. Translated: CASSPSRQGNQPQHF.